These 17 T cell receptor beta chains were sequenced from one sample in a study of T cell responses to AZD1222 COVID-19 vaccine. Data came from immunoSEQ multiplex PCR; TCRdb stores just in-frame clones and leaves some out. The sample includes roughly 170,000 clones, around 93% of them seen just once. The input for sequencing was peripheral blood, taken on day 0 of AZD1222 vaccination. These receptors all come from an adult in good health.

The rearrangement links TRBV19 to TRBJ1-2; 9 bases fit TRBD1. Germline V gene sequence: CDR1 LNHDA, CDR2 SQIVND (reference sequence). The CDR3 extends over 14 amino acids. With 8 bases clipped from V and 4 bases from J, the junction kept 8 bases outside the gene matches. The CDR3 bases are TGTGCCAGTTCTGCGACAGGGGGTAGCTATGGCTACACCTTC. It specifies CASSATGGSYGYTF.

The rearrangement links TRBV24-1 to TRBJ2-7; no clear D. The CDR3 consists of 16 residues. V shed 3 bases and J shed 3 bases, with 17 bases lying between them. Per germline, CDR1 KGHDR and CDR2 SFDVKD. CDR3 nucleotide sequence: TGTGCCACCAGTGATGGACCCGGGCCGGATAGCTACGAGCAGTACTTC. It yields the protein CATSDGPGPDSYEQYF.

The chain uses TRBV9 and TRBJ2-1; no clear D gene. This CDR3 contains 13 residues. Trimming removed 0 bases from V and 9 bases from J, with 10 bases in between. Germline values: CDR1 SGDLS, CDR2 YYNGEE. CDR3 nucleotide sequence: TGTGCCAGCAGCGTAGAACCAGCAGGTGAGCAGTTCTTC. Amino acid sequence: CASSVEPAGEQFF.

The chain is built from TRBV27 and TRBJ2-7; D uncertain. Trimming shortened V by 3 bases and J by 7 bases, and 13 bases separated the two germline ends. This CDR3 has 13 amino acids. Germline-derived CDR1 and CDR2 are MNHEY and SMNVEV (reference sequence). In DNA form, the CDR3 reads TGTGCCAGCAGTTTGTCTCAGGCTAGGGAGCAGTACTTC. Its translation: CASSLSQAREQYF.

The chain employs TRBV7-3 and TRBJ1-6, with D unclear. This CDR3 has 15 residues. V shed 0 bases and J shed 6 bases, with 9 bases lying between them. Per germline, CDR1 SGHTA and CDR2 FQGTGA. CDR3 loop: CASSLTGLSNSPLHF. The CDR3 nucleotides are TGTGCCAGCAGCTTAACAGGTCTTAGTAATTCACCCCTCCACTTT.

The CDR3 spells CASSLRRLNTEAFF. Written as DNA, the CDR3 is TGTGCCAGCAGCCTTCGCAGGTTGAACACTGAAGCTTTCTTT. J is TRBJ1-1 and V is TRBV3-1 (or the pseudogene TRBV3-2); no clear D. CDR1 is LGHDT and CDR2 is YNNKEL in the germline V gene (reference sequence). Trimming removed 4 bases at V and 0 bases at J, with 9 bases between. The CDR3 has 14 amino acids.

The chain employs TRBV30 and TRBJ1-2; the D gene is possibly TRBD1 (6 bases). The CDR3 has 14 amino acids. V was cut by 3 bases and J by 7 bases, with 18 bases left in between. Germline V gene data show CDR1 as GTSNPN and CDR2 as SVGIG (reference sequence). CDR3: CAWSAGTRNGGYTF. The CDR3 DNA reads as TGTGCCTGGAGCGCCGGGACAAGGAATGGTGGCTACACCTTC.

The gene calls are TRBV11-3 and TRBJ1-3, with D unclear. The CDR3 contains 15 residues. Deletions cut 5 bases from V and 0 bases from J, with 11 bases between. The germline V gene encodes CDR1 SGHNT and CDR2 YENEEA. The CDR3 DNA reads TGTGCCAGCAGCATTCGGACCGGCTCTGGAAACACCATATATTTT. Encoded protein: CASSIRTGSGNTIYF.

The chain employs TRBV9 and TRBJ1-2; D not certain. Per germline, CDR1 SGDLS and CDR2 YYNGEE. V was trimmed by 3 bases and J by 8 bases, leaving 8 bases between them. The CDR3 loop spans 11 amino acids. The CDR3, as DNA: TGTGCCAGCAGCGGGACGGTAGGCTACACCTTC. It yields the protein CASSGTVGYTF.

This chain links TRBV6-6 with TRBJ1-1; D unclear. The CDR3 covers 13 residues. V was pared by 4 bases and J by 6 bases, with 12 bases between. Per germline, CDR1 MNHNY and CDR2 SVGAGI (reference sequence). The CDR3 sequence is CASSSVGGAEAFF. CDR3 in DNA: TGTGCCAGCAGTTCCGTCGGAGGAGCTGAAGCTTTCTTT.

The chain combines TRBV5-6 with TRBJ1-5; D gene unclear. This CDR3 contains 18 residues. Germline assignment: CDR1 SGHDT and CDR2 YYEEEE. The V end was cut by 1 base, the J end by 1 base, with 18 bases between. Written as DNA, the CDR3 is TGTGCCAGCAGCTTGTTCGGAGGGTTTGCGCGGAGCAATCAGCCCCAGCATTTT. Its protein is CASSLFGGFARSNQPQHF.

This rearrangement joins TRBV5-8 to TRBJ2-3, with TRBD1 matching 9 bases. Per the germline V gene, CDR1 is SGHTS and CDR2 is YDEGEE. There are 17 residues in the CDR3. The ends lost 3 bases at V and 11 bases at J; junction bases unmatched: 19. CDR3: CASSSLLTGGESIGQYF. DNA of the CDR3: TGTGCCAGCAGCTCACTTCTTACAGGGGGCGAATCGATTGGGCAGTATTTT.

This chain uses TRBV28 with TRBJ1-5; D may be TRBD1 (5 bases). The CDR3 covers 14 residues. Germline CDR1 is MDHEN and CDR2 is SYDVKM. The V end was cut by 10 bases, the J end by 6 bases, with 19 bases between. This chain's CDR3 is CATIYSGSGQPQHF. DNA of the CDR3: TGTGCCACCATTTATTCAGGGAGTGGTCAGCCCCAGCATTTT.

The rearrangement links TRBV2 to TRBJ1-3; D call uncertain. In germline, CDR1 is SNHLY, CDR2 FYNNEI. This CDR3 spans 12 amino acids. Deletions cut 4 bases from V and 6 bases from J, with 7 bases between. The CDR3 loop is CASSGLSNTIYF. The CDR3 bases are TGTGCCAGCAGTGGCCTGTCAAACACCATATATTTT.

This rearrangement joins TRBV3-1 (or the pseudogene TRBV3-2) to TRBJ1-5; D gene unclear. Trimming took 0 bases from V and 6 from J, leaving 9 bases between them. Per germline, CDR1 LGHDT and CDR2 YNNKEL (reference sequence). The CDR3 totals 14 residues. The CDR3 spells CASSQDAGSQPQHF. Written as DNA, the CDR3 is TGTGCCAGCAGCCAAGATGCGGGAAGTCAGCCCCAGCATTTT.

V and J are TRBV30 and TRBJ2-4, with D hard to call. V was shortened by 4 bases and J by 3 bases, with 4 bases between the two germline ends. This CDR3 has 11 amino acids. Germline CDR1 and CDR2: GTSNPN and SVGIG (reference sequence). DNA for the CDR3: TGTGCCTGGATTGTCAAAAACATTCAGTACTTC. As protein: CAWIVKNIQYF.

This chain connects TRBV10-1 to TRBJ1-1; D remains ambiguous. Trimming took 0 bases from V and 5 from J, leaving 13 bases between them. Germline CDR1 WNHNN, CDR2 SYGVQD (reference sequence). This CDR3 comprises 15 residues. The CDR3 nucleotides are TGCGCCAGCAGTGAGTCGTCGACGGGGAAGACTGAAGCTTTCTTT. It specifies CASSESSTGKTEAFF.